The clone carrying this T cell receptor beta chain occurred a few times. Per the germline V gene, CDR1 is LNHDA and CDR2 is SQIVND (reference sequence). CDR3 length: 13 residues. With 2 bases removed from V and 7 bases from J, the gap between germline ends came to 8 bases. These data are taken from a study of blood T cell repertoires in COVID-19. As for the study in general: Sites across the United States, Italy and Spain contributed samples from acute and convalescent COVID-19. T cells, B-cell-depleted T cells, or PBMCs provided the cDNA or gDNA that served as material.

Per the original methods: Reference gene primers were amplified, and this amplification served to estimate nucleated cell counts. Here immunoSEQ multiplex PCR was the method, and the copy in TCRdb shows in-frame clones only, minus some. V, J and clone size are those of that table, while D and trimming were read from the DNA. The data contain 410,000 or so clones, roughly 90% of them singletons. This chain connects TRBV19 to TRBJ1-4; D gene ambiguous. This TCR was recovered from a woman aged 25 to 39 with active or convalescent COVID-19. Sequenced sample: peripheral blood. The CDR3 reads CASSIRGSEKLFF. The CDR3 DNA is TGTGCCAGTAGTATACGGGGTTCTGAAAAACTGTTTTTT.